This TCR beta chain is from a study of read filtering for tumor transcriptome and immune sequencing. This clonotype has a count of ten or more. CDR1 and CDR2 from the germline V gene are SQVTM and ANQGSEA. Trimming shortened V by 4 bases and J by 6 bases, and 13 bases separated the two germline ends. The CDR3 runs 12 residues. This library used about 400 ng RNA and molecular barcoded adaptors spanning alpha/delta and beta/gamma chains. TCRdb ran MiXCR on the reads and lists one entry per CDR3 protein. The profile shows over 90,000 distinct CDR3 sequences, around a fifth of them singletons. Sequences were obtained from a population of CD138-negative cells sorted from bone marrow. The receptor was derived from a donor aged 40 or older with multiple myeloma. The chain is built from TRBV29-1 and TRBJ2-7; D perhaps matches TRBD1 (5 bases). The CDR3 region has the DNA TGCAGCGTTGTACCCAGGGTAGGCGAGCAGTACTTC. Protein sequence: CSVVPRVGEQYF.